Detailed here is one TCR beta chain. This specimen belongs to a study of blood T cell repertoires in COVID-19. Assay: immunoSEQ multiplex PCR; the TCRdb copy retains only in-frame clones and omits some. The sample gives some 300,000 clones, 80% to 90% of which show up once; roughly 6% is in the top ten. V gave up 3 bases and J gave up 7 bases; unmatched junction bases: 4. This CDR3 is 14 amino acids long. The germline V gene encodes CDR1 PRHDT and CDR2 FYEKMQ (reference sequence). Enrolled during active infection, Seattle patients were then followed longitudinally. The sequenced sample consisted of peripheral blood. This TCR was sampled from a woman in her forties or fifties with COVID-19, enrolled during active disease. The chain is built from TRBV13 and TRBJ2-1, with 9 bases aligning to TRBD2. This chain's CDR3 is CASSFGLARNEQFF. DNA of the CDR3: TGTGCCAGCAGCTTCGGACTAGCGAGGAATGAGCAGTTCTTC. Looking up the rest from reference TRBV13 and TRBJ2-1 gives the full variable domain: AAGVIQSPRHLIKEKRETATLKCYPIPRHDTVYWYQQGPGQDPQFLISFYEKMQSDKGSIPDRFSAQQFSDYHSELNMSSLELGDSALYFCASSFGLARNEQFFGPGTRLTVL.